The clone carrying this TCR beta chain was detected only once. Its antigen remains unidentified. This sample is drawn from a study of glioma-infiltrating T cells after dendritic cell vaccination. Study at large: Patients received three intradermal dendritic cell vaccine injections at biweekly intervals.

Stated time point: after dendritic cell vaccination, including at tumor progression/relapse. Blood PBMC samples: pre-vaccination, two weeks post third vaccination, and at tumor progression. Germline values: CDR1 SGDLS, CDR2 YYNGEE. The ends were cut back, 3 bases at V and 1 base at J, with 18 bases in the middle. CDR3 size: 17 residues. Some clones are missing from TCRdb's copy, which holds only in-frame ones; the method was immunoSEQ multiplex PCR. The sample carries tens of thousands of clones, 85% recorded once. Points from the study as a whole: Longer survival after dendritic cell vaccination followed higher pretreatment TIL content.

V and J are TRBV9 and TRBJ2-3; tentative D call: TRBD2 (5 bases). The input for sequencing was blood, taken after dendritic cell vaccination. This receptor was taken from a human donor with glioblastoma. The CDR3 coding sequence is TGTGCCAGCAGCGCGGGGAGTACAGCGCGCGGCACAGATACGCAGTATTTT. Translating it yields CASSAGSTARGTDTQYF.